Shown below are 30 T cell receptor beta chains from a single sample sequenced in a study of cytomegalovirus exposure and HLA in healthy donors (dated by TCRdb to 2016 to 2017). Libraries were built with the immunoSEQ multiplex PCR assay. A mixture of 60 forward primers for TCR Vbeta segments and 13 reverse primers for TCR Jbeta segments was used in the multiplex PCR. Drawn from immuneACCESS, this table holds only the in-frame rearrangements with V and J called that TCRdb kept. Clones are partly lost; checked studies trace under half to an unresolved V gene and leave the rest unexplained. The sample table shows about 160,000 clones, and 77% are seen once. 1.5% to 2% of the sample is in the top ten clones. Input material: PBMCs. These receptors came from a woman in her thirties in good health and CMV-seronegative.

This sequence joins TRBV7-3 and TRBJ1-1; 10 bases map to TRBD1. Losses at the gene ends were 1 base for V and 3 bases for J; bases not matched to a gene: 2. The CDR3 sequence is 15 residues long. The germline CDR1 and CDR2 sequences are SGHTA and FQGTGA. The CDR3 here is CASSLRDRGDTEAFF. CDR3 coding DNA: TGTGCCAGCAGCTTAAGGGACAGGGGTGACACTGAAGCTTTCTTT.

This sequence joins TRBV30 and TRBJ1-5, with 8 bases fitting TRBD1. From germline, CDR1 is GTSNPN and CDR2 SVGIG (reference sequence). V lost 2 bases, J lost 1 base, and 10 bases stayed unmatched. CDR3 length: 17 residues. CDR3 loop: CAWSKADRGGSNQPQHF. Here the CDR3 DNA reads TGTGCCTGGAGTAAGGCCGACAGGGGAGGAAGCAATCAGCCCCAGCATTTT.

CDR3: CAWRAPGLPIEQFF. The CDR3 region has the DNA TGTGCCTGGAGGGCACCGGGACTACCCATTGAGCAGTTCTTC. J is TRBJ2-1 and V is TRBV30; 7 bases line up with TRBD2. This CDR3 has 14 amino acids. The J segment lost 9 bases and the V segment lost 3 bases, leaving 11 bases of the junction unmatched. Germline loops: CDR1 GTSNPN, CDR2 SVGIG (reference sequence).

The chain's CDR3 is CASSLGGSGGYTDTQYF. The CDR3 DNA follows: TGTGCCAGCAGCTTAGGGGGTAGCGGGGGGTACACAGATACGCAGTATTTT. The chain employs TRBV13 and TRBJ2-3; 10 bases map to TRBD2. With 0 bases clipped from V and 2 bases from J, the junction kept 5 bases outside the gene matches. This CDR3 is built from 17 residues. Germline CDR1 PRHDT, CDR2 FYEKMQ (reference sequence). Full variable domain (outside the CDR3, taken from reference TRBV13 and TRBJ2-3): AAGVIQSPRHLIKEKRETATLKCYPIPRHDTVYWYQQGPGQDPQFLISFYEKMQSDKGSIPDRFSAQQFSDYHSELNMSSLELGDSALYFCASSLGGSGGYTDTQYFGPGTRLTVL.

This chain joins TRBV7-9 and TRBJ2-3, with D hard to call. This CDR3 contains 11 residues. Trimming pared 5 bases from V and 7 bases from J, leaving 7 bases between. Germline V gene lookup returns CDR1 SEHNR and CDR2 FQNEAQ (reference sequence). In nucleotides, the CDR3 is TGTGCCAGCAGCCCGTCCCATACGCAGTATTTT. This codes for CASSPSHTQYF.

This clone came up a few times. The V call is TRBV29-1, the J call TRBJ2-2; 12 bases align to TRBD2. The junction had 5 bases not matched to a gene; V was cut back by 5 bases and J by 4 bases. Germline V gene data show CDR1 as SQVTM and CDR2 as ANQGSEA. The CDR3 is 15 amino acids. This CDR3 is CSVTELAGGTGELFF. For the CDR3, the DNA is TGCAGCGTTACAGAACTAGCGGGAGGCACCGGGGAGCTGTTTTTT.

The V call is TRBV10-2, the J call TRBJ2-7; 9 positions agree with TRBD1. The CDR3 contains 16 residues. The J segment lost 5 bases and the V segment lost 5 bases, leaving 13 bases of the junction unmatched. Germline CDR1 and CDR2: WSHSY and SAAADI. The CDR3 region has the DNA TGCGCCAGCAGTCAATGGCTAGGGACAGGGCCCAACGAGCAGTACTTC. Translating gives CASSQWLGTGPNEQYF.

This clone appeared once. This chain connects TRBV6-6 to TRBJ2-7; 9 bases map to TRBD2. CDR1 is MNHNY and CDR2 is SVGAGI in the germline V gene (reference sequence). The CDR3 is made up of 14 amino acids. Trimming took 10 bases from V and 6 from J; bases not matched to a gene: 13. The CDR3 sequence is CATLLAGESCEQYF. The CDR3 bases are TGTGCCACCCTCTTAGCGGGAGAGTCTTGCGAGCAGTACTTC.

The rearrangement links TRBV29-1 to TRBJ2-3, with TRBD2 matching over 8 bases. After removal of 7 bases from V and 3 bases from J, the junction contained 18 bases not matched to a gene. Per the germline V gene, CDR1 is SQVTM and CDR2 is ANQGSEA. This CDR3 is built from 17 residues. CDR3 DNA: TGCAGCGCGGCCCCGGCGGGGGGCTCCGGACCTACAGATACGCAGTATTTT. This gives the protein CSAAPAGGSGPTDTQYF.

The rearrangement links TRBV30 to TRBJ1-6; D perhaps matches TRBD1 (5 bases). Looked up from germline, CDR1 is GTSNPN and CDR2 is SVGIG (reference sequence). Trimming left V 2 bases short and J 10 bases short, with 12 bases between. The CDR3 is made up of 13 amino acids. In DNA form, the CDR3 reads TGTGCCTGGAGTATGACAGTATCCTCACCCCTCCACTTT. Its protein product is CAWSMTVSSPLHF.

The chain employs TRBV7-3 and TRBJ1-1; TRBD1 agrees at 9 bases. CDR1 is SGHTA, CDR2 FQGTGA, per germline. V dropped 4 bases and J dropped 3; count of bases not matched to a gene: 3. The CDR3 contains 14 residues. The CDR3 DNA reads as TGTGCCAGCAGCTCCAGGACAGGGGACACTGAAGCTTTCTTT. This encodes CASSSRTGDTEAFF.

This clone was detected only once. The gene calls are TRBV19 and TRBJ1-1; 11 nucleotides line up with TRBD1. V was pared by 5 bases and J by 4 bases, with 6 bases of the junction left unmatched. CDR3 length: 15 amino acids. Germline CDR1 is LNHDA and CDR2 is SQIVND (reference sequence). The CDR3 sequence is CASSLTGTGGTEAFF. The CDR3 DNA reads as TGTGCCAGTAGTCTCACCGGGACAGGGGGCACTGAAGCTTTCTTT.

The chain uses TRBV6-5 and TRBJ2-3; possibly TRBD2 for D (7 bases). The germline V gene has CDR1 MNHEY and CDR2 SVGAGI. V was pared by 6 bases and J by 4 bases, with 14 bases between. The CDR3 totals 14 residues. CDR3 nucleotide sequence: TGTGCCAGCAGCCGGGGGGCCCCGGCAGATACGCAGTATTTT. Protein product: CASSRGAPADTQYF.

CDR3 sequence reads: CASSQSTDTQYF. CDR3 nucleotide sequence: TGTGCCAGCAGCCAGAGCACAGATACGCAGTATTTT. The V call is TRBV27, the J call TRBJ2-3; D is unclear. Between the trimmed V and J ends, which lost 6 bases and 0 bases, there was a span of 4 bases. This CDR3 is built from 12 residues. The V gene's germline CDR1 is MNHEY and CDR2 SMNVEV (reference sequence).

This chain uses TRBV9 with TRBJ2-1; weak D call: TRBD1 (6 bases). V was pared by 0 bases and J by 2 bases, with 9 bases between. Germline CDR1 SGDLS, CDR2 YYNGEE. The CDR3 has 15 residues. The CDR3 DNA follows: TGTGCCAGCAGCGTAGAGGGACAACCCTACAATGAGCAGTTCTTC. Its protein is CASSVEGQPYNEQFF.

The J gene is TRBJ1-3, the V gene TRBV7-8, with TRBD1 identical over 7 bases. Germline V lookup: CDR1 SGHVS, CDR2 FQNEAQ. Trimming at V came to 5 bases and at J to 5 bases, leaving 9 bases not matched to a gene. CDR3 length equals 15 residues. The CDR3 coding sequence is TGTGCCAGCAGCAACCCCTACAGGGGCAGAAACACCATATATTTT. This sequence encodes CASSNPYRGRNTIYF.

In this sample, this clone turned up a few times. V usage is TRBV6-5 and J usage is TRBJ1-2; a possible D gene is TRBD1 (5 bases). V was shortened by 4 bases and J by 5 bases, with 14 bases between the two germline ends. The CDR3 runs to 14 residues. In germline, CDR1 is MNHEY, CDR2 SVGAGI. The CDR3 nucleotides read TGTGCCAGCAGTTTGACCGGGGGAGCTTATGGCTACACCTTC. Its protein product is CASSLTGGAYGYTF.

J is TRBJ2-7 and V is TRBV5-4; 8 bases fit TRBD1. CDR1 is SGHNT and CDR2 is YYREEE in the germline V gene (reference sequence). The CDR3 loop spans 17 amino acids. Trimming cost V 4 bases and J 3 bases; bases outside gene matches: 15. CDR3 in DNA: TGTGCCAGCAGCCGGGGCTCGACAGGGGTTTTGGTCTACGAGCAGTACTTC. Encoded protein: CASSRGSTGVLVYEQYF.

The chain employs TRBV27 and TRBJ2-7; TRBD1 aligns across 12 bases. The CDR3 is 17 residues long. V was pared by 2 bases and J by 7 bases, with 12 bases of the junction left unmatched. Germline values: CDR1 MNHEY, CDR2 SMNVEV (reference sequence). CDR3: CASSLSMGDRGPEEQYF. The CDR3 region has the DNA TGTGCCAGCAGTTTAAGTATGGGGGACAGGGGGCCGGAGGAGCAGTACTTC.

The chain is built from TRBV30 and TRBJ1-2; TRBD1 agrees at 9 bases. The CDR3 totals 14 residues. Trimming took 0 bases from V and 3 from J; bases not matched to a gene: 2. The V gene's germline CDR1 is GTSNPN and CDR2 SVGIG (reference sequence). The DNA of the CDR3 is TGTGCCTGGAGTGTACAGGGGGCCTACTATGGCTACACCTTC. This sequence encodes CAWSVQGAYYGYTF.

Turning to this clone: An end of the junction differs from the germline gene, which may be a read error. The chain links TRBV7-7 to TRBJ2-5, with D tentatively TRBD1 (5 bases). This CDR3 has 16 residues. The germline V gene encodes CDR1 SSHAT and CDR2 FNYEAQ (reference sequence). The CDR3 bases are TGTGCTAGCAGCTTGGGTGGGCGACAGACACAAGAGACCCAGTACTTC. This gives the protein CASSLGGRQTQETQYF.

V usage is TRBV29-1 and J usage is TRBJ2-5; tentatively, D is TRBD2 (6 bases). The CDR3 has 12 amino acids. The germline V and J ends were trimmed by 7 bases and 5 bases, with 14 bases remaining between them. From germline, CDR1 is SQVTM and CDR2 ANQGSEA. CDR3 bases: TGCAGCGGGGGGGACGGTCTGGAGACCCAGTACTTC. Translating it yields CSGGDGLETQYF.

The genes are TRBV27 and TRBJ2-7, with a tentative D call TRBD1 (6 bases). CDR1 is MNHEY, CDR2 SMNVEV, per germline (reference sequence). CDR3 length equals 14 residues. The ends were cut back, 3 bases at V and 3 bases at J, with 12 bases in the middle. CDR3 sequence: CASSFGTYYYEQYF. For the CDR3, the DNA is TGTGCCAGCAGTTTCGGGACATATTACTACGAGCAGTACTTC.

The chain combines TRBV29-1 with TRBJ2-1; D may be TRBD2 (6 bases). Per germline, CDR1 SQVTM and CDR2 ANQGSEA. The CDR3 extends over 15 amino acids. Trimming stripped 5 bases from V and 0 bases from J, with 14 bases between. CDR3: CSVWGGESSYNEQFF. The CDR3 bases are TGCAGCGTTTGGGGCGGGGAGAGCTCCTACAATGAGCAGTTCTTC.

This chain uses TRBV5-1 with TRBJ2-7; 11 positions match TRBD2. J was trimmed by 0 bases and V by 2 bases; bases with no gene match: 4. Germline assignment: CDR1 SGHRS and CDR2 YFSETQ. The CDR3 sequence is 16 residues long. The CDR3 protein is CASSFTSGGRSYEQYF. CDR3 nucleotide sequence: TGCGCCAGCAGCTTCACTAGCGGGGGTCGCTCCTACGAGCAGTACTTC.

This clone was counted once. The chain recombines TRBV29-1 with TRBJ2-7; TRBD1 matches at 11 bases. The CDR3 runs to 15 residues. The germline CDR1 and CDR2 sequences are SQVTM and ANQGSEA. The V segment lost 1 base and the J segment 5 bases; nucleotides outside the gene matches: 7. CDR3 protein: CSVEVIGQGADEQYF. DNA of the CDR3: TGCAGCGTTGAAGTTATAGGACAGGGGGCGGACGAGCAGTACTTC.

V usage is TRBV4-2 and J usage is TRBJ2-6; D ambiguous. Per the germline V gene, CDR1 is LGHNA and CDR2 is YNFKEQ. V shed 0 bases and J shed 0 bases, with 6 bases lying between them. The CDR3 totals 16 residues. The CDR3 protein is CASSQDRNSGANVLTF. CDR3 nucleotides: TGTGCCAGCAGCCAAGACAGGAACTCTGGGGCCAACGTCCTGACTTTC.

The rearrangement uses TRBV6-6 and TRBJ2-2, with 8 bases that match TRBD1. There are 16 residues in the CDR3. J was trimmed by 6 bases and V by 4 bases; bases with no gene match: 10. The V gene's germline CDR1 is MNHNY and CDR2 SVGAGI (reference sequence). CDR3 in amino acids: CASSSGLTGEPGELFF. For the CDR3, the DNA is TGTGCCAGCAGTTCCGGTCTGACAGGGGAACCCGGGGAGCTGTTTTTT.

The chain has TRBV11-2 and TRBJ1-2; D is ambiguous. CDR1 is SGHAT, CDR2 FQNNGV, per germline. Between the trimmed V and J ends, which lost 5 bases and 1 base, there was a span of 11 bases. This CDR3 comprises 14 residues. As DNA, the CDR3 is TGTGCCAGCAGCCCCGCGGGCCTTAACTATGGCTACACCTTC. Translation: CASSPAGLNYGYTF.

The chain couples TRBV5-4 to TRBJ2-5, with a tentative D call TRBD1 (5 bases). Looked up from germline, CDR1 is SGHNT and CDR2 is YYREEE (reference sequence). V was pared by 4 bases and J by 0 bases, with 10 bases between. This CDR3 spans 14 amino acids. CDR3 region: CASSKDSYQETQYF. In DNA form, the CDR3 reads TGTGCCAGCAGCAAAGACAGTTACCAAGAGACCCAGTACTTC.